This T cell receptor beta chain emerged from a study of T-cell memory formation after mild COVID-19 (dated by TCRdb to about 2021). With respect to the entire study: TCR sequence clusters from the two donors were found to be largely donor specific. The cohort comprised two young, previously healthy adult volunteers, one female and one male. T-cell clones expanding and contracting after mild COVID-19 in two donors were tracked by longitudinal TCRalpha and TCRbeta repertoire sequencing. The research as a whole found: Clones that contracted from day 15 to 85 showed balanced CD4/CD8 phenotypes, whereas a second wave of clones that expanded from day 15 to 37 leaned towards CD4+. Some responding clones were detected in pre-infection memory, suggesting pre-existing cross-reactive memory T cells joined the SARS-CoV-2 response. Only a couple of mild cases were covered in the study, and larger cohorts including severe cases with pre-infection samples were considered necessary. SARS-CoV-2 specificity was not confirmed for the second-wave clones peaking on day 37. Contracting CD4+ clones turned up mainly in the CM and EM memory subsets, whereas EMRA was where CD8+ clones were enriched.

Trimming takes 0 bases from V and 6 bases from J, and the germline ends sit 10 bases apart. CDR1 and CDR2 (SGDLS, YYNGEE) derive from the germline V gene. From its cysteine to its phenylalanine, the CDR3 spans 14 amino acids. The read is trimmed to its CDR3 DNA, 42 bases read in frame from base 1. For sequencing, an Illumina NovaSeq 6000 was employed. cDNA libraries for TCRalpha and TCRbeta were prepared by 5'RACE using constant-segment primers, with sample barcodes and unique molecular identifiers added. Trizol reagent was used to extract RNA from every sample. The libraries were amplified in two PCR steps, and the second step added a second sample barcode and Illumina TruSeq adapters. The libraries were sequenced on an Illumina NovaSeq using 2 x 150 bp paired-end reads. Regarding the original processing steps: The reads were demultiplexed and collapsed into UMI-guided consensus sequences using migec v1.2.7. Using mixcr v2.1.11, UMI consensuses were aligned to TRA and TRB V and J templates and then assembled into clonotypes. Expanded or contracted clonotypes were those called significant by both edgeR and NoisET, with noise models trained on biological replicates. For edgeR calls, the thresholds were a false discovery rate-adjusted p below 0.01 and a log2 fold-change of 1. As an exploratory analysis of dynamics, max-normalized trajectories of the 1000 most abundant clonotypes were examined by PCA with hierarchical clustering. Each responding clone was given a CD4 or CD8 phenotype based on the CD4+ and CD8+ repertoires, which had been sequenced separately. Using fastp at Q25 and MiXCR, TCRdb reprocessed the public reads and kept productive beta chains. Entries that share a CDR3 protein sequence are merged under the most common genes and DNA. The V and J calls, along with clone size, are taken from TCRdb and not from the paper's own processing. Recorded for this sample are about 150,000 distinct CDR3 sequences; around 15% of them occurred a single time. The top ten constitute around 14% of the sample.

Ficoll-Paque density gradient centrifugation was the method used to isolate PBMCs. Regarding this clonotype: This clone's antigen is unknown. Qualities for individual bases were not recorded, and no much larger clone is one base off.

The receptor chain draws on TRBV9 and TRBJ2-1; no D gene can be assigned with confidence. Sequencing was performed on PBMCs or a T cell subset sorted from them (not recorded which). The receptor's source is an adult woman who had mild COVID-19 (a few samples of this study predate the infection). The sample titles of this study are shuffled in the database, so cell type and time point are left out; the donor was told from shared clones. The CDR3 corresponds to CASSVAPVPNEQFF. The nucleotide sequence reads TGTGCCAGCAGCGTAGCTCCGGTACCCAATGAGCAGTTCTTC.